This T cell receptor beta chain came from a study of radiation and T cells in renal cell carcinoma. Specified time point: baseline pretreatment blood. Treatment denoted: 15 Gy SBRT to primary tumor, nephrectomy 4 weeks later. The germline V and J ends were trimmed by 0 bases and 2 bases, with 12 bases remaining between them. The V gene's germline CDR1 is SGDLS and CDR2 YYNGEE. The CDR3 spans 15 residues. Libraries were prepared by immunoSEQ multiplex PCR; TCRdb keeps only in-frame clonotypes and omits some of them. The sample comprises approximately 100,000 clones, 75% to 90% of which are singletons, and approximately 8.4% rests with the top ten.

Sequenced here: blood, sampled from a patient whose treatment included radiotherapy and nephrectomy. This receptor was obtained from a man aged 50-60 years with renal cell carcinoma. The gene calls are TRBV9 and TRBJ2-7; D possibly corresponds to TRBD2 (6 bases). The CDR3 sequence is CASSVDPSATYEQYF. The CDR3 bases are TGTGCCAGCAGCGTAGATCCTAGCGCGACCTACGAGCAGTACTTC. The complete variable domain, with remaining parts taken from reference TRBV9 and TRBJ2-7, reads DSGVTQTPKHLITATGQRVTLRCSPRSGDLSVYWYQQSLDQGLQFLIQYYNGEERAKGNILERFSAQQFPDLHSELNLSSLELGDSALYFCASSVDPSATYEQYFGPGTRLTVT.